This T cell receptor beta chain was captured in a study of shared clonotypes between healthy human individuals. Across the whole study: Serving as donors were two women and a few men, whose ages spanned 18 to 49. Study conclusions and caveats: As a rule, naive subsets had a larger estimated richness than memory subsets. Non-shared clonotypes had lower generation probabilities than those shared by all four donors.

Germline V gene lookup returns CDR1 SGHAT and CDR2 FQNNGV. V shed 4 bases and J 3 bases; nucleotides not matched to a gene: 7. This CDR3 region has 15 residues. Assay: immunoSEQ multiplex PCR; the TCRdb copy retains only in-frame clones and omits some. Of 550,000 to 800,000 clones listed, 74% are singletons. Comments on this clone: What it binds is not known.

The clonotype comes from a woman in her 30s in good health. The sequencing sample was made of memory CD4+ T cells sorted from blood. This sample's subset: CD45RA-negative fraction. The chain joins TRBV11-2 to TRBJ2-7, with 9 bases fitting TRBD2. The CDR3 DNA follows: TGTGCCAGCAGCTCGGGAGGTAGCGGGAGCTACGAGCAGTACTTC. Translating it yields CASSSGGSGSYEQYF.